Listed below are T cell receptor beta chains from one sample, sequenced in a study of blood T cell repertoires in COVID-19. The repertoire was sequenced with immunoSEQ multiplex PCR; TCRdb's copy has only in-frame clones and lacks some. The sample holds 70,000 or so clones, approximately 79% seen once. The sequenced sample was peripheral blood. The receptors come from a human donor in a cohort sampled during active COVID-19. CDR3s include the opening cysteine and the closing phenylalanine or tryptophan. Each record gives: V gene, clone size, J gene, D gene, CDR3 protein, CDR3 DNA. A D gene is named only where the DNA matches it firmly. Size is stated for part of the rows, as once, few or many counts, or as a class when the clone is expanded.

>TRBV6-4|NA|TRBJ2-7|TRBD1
CASSDLWDSLSYEQYF
TGTGCCAGCAGTGACTTATGGGACAGCCTCTCCTACGAGCAGTACTTC
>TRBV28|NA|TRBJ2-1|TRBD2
CASSGTRYEQFF
TGTGCCAGCTCCGGGACTAGGTATGAGCAGTTCTTC
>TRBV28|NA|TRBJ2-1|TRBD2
CASSSSNGRRYNEQFF
TGTGCCAGCAGCTCAAGCAACGGGAGGAGATACAATGAGCAGTTCTTC
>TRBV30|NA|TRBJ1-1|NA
CAWVREANTEAFF
TGTGCCTGGGTTAGGGAGGCTAACACTGAAGCTTTCTTT
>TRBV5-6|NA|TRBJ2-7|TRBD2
CASSYRTSGGREQYF
TGTGCCAGCAGCTACAGGACTAGCGGGGGACGCGAGCAGTACTTC
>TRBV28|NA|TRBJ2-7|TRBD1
CASSSPGQAFYEQYF
TGTGCCAGCAGTTCACCGGGACAGGCCTTCTACGAGCAGTACTTC
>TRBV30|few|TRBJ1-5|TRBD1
CAWSVPQGASNQPQHF
TGTGCCTGGAGTGTACCGCAGGGGGCAAGCAATCAGCCCCAGCATTTT
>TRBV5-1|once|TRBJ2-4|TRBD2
CASSLGSGGAKNIQYF
TGCGCCAGCAGCTTGGGCTCGGGGGGAGCCAAAAACATTCAGTACTTC
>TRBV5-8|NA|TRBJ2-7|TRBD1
CASSLPGQGSYEQYF
TGTGCCAGCAGCTTGCCGGGACAGGGCTCCTACGAGCAGTACTTC
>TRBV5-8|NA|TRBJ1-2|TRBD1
CASSLVQGAQDGYTF
TGTGCCAGCAGCTTGGTCCAGGGGGCGCAGGATGGCTACACCTTC
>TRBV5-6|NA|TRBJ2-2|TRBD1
CASNNDAGQGATGELFF
TGTGCCAGCAACAACGACGCGGGACAGGGGGCCACCGGGGAGCTGTTTTTT
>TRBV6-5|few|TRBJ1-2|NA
CASSYSSGGYTF
TGTGCCAGCAGTTACTCGTCGGGGGGCTACACCTTC
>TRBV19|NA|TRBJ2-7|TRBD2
CASSQGLAREQYF
TGTGCCAGTAGCCAAGGACTAGCACGCGAGCAGTACTTC
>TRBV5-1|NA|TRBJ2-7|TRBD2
CASRAGLAVSEQYF
TGCGCCAGCAGGGCGGGACTAGCGGTCTCCGAGCAGTACTTC
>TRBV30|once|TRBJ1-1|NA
CAWSFKVGTEAFF
TGTGCCTGGAGTTTCAAAGTCGGCACTGAAGCTTTCTTT
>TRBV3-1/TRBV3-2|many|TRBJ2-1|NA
CASSPRAGLNEQFF
TGTGCCAGCAGCCCCCGCGCAGGGCTAAATGAGCAGTTCTTC
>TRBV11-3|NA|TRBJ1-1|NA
CASSLVQGQAFF
TGTGCCAGCAGCTTAGTTCAGGGCCAGGCTTTCTTT
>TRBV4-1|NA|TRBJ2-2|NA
CASSQEASWAGELFF
TGCGCCAGCAGCCAAGAGGCTAGTTGGGCCGGGGAGCTGTTTTTT
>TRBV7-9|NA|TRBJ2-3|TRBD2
CASSSQRGTDTQYF
TGTGCCAGCAGCTCGCAGCGGGGAACAGATACGCAGTATTTT
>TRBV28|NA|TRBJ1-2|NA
CASTTIQDLYGYTF
TGTGCCAGCACCACTATACAGGATCTCTATGGCTACACCTTC
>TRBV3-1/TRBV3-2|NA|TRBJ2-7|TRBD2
CASSLAGGRYEQYF
TGTGCCAGCAGCCTTGCGGGGGGCCGGTACGAGCAGTACTTC
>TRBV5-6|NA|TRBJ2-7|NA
CASSARELIVDEQYF
TGTGCCAGCAGCGCAAGGGAGCTAATCGTGGACGAGCAGTACTTC
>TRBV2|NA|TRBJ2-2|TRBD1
CASSGAGGQGAIGELFF
TGTGCCAGCAGTGGTGCGGGGGGACAGGGGGCGATCGGGGAGCTGTTTTTT
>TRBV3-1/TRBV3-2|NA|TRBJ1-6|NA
CASSPRGGGDSPLHF
TGTGCCAGCAGCCCGCGCGGGGGGGGCGATTCACCCCTCCACTTT
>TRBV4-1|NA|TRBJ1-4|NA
CASSHPRQDSTNEKLFF
TGCGCCAGCAGCCACCCCCGACAGGACTCAACTAATGAAAAACTGTTTTTT
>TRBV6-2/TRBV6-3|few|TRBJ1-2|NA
CASSSQGYGYTF
TGTGCCAGCAGTTCACAGGGCTATGGCTACACCTTC
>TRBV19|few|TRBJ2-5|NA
CASSTRFQETQYF
TGTGCCAGTAGTACGAGGTTCCAAGAGACCCAGTACTTC
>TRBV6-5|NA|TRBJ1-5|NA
CASTQQGSQPQHF
TGTGCCAGCACCCAACAGGGCTCTCAGCCCCAGCATTTT
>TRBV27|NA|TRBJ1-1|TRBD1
CASKRDSYVVEAFF
TGTGCCAGCAAAAGGGACAGTTATGTTGTTGAAGCTTTCTTT
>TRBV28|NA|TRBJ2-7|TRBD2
CASRQTSGRVYEQYF
TGTGCCAGCAGACAGACTAGCGGGAGGGTCTACGAGCAGTACTTC
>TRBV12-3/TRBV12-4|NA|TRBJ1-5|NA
CASSEDSHQPQHF
TGTGCCAGCAGTGAAGACAGTCACCAGCCCCAGCATTTT
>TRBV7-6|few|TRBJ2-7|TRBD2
CASSHSGTPYEQYF
TGTGCCAGCAGTCATAGCGGGACCCCCTACGAGCAGTACTTC
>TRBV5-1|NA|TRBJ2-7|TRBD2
CASSLAGGGPYEQYF
TGCGCCAGCAGCTTGGCGGGCGGGGGGCCCTACGAGCAGTACTTC
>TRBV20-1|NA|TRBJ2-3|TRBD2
CSASRPGLAGGGRDTQYF
TGCAGTGCTAGTCGACCGGGACTAGCGGGAGGGGGGCGAGATACGCAGTATTTT
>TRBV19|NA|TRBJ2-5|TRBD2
CASSIEGASGAQETQYF
TGTGCCAGTAGTATAGAGGGGGCTAGCGGGGCGCAAGAGACCCAGTACTTC
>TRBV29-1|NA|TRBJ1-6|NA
CSDCGAENFHSPLHF
TGCAGCGACTGTGGGGCAGAGAATTTTCATTCACCCCTCCACTTT
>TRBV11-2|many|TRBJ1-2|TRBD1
CASSSSPGQGPFLDGYTF
TGTGCCAGCAGCTCGTCCCCGGGACAGGGCCCTTTCCTTGATGGCTACACCTTC
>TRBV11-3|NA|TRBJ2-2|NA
CASSPDSVTGELFF
TGTGCCAGCAGCCCTGACTCCGTGACCGGGGAGCTGTTTTTT
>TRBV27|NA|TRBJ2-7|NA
CASSPRHRQKTYEQYF
TGTGCCAGCAGCCCGCGCCATCGACAGAAAACCTACGAGCAGTACTTC
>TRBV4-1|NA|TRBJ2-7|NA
CASSQAGGARPGQYF
TGCGCCAGCAGCCAAGCCGGAGGAGCTCGACCGGGGCAGTACTTC
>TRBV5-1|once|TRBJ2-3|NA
CASSGGAISTDTQYF
TGCGCCAGCAGCGGTGGGGCAATTAGCACAGATACGCAGTATTTT
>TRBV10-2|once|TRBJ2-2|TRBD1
CASSGYSLGRGRGELFF
TGCGCCAGCAGCGGTTATTCCCTGGGCAGGGGGCGTGGGGAGCTGTTTTTT
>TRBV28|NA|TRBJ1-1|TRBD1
CASSLPGTDKGNTEAFF
TGTGCCAGCAGTTTGCCGGGGACAGACAAAGGGAACACTGAAGCTTTCTTT
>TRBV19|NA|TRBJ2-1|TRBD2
CASSIGGLAGVNEQFF
TGTGCCAGTAGTATCGGGGGACTAGCGGGAGTGAATGAGCAGTTCTTC
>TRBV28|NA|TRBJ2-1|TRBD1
CASSSGQTISEQFF
TGTGCCAGCAGTTCGGGACAGACGATAAGTGAGCAGTTCTTC
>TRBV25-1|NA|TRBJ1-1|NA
CASSDWEDDTEAFF
TGTGCCAGCAGTGACTGGGAGGATGATACTGAAGCTTTCTTT
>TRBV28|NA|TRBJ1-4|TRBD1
CASSLPRTGPEKLFF
TGTGCCAGCAGTTTACCCAGGACAGGGCCTGAAAAACTGTTTTTT
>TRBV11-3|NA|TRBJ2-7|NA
CASSRSEHEQYF
TGTGCCAGCAGCCGATCGGAGCACGAGCAGTACTTC
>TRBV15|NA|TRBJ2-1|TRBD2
CATSRGGGDEQFF
TGTGCCACCAGCAGAGGGGGGGGAGATGAGCAGTTCTTC
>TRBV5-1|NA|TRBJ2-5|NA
CASRGTPTQETQYF
TGCGCCAGCAGAGGGACACCCACCCAAGAGACCCAGTACTTC
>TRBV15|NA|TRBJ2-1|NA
CATSRSDEQFF
TGTGCCACCAGCAGAAGCGATGAGCAGTTCTTC
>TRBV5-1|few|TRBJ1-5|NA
CASSLSGDYSNQPQHF
TGCGCCAGCAGCTTGTCAGGAGACTATAGCAATCAGCCCCAGCATTTT